A single sample gave rise to the 24 T cell receptor beta chains below, sequenced in a study of blood T cell repertoires in COVID-19. Data came from immunoSEQ multiplex PCR; TCRdb stores just in-frame clones and leaves some out. The data contain 310,000 or so clones, approximately 86% of them singletons. The sample taken for sequencing was PBMCs or T cells enriched from blood (not recorded which). The source is a woman under 30 who had recovered from COVID-19.

This clone was observed a handful of times. This chain links TRBV9 with TRBJ2-1; D call uncertain. Germline-derived CDR1 and CDR2 are SGDLS and YYNGEE. Trimming shortened V by 0 bases and J by 8 bases, and 12 bases separated the two germline ends. The CDR3 loop spans 14 amino acids. In DNA form, the CDR3 reads TGTGCCAGCAGCGTAGGAACAGCTTCGGATGAGCAGTTCTTC. It specifies CASSVGTASDEQFF.

The chain is built from TRBV10-3 and TRBJ2-2; D unresolved. Germline CDR1 is ENHRY and CDR2 is SYGVKD. The germline V and J ends were trimmed by 10 bases and 5 bases, with 5 bases remaining between them. This CDR3 is 10 amino acids long. For the CDR3, the DNA is TGTGCCAGCGGAACCGGGGAGCTGTTTTTT. This encodes CASGTGELFF.

The chain is built from TRBV4-3 and TRBJ2-5; TRBD2 aligns across 12 bases. The junction had 15 bases not matched to a gene; V was cut back by 0 bases and J by 7 bases. The CDR3 consists of 19 residues. Germline loops: CDR1 LGHNA, CDR2 YSLEER. DNA for the CDR3: TGCGCCAGCAGCCAAGATCCCACGGGGGCTAGCGGGGGGGCCGGGACCCAGTACTTC. Encoded protein: CASSQDPTGASGGAGTQYF.

Many counts were recorded for this clone. The chain carries TRBV28 and TRBJ2-5; 10 bases agree with TRBD1. J lost 1 base, V lost 5 bases, and 13 bases had no gene match. The length of the CDR3 is 18 residues. Germline V gene lookup returns CDR1 MDHEN and CDR2 SYDVKM. The CDR3 nucleotides read TGTGCCAGCAGTCCCTCTACCGGGACAGGGGTCCCCCAAGAGACCCAGTACTTC. Translation gives CASSPSTGTGVPQETQYF.

The genes are TRBV20-1 and TRBJ2-5; D not resolved. Germline V CDR1 and CDR2: DFQATT, SNEGSKA (reference sequence). The germline V and J ends were trimmed by 1 base and 2 bases, with 2 bases remaining between them. The CDR3 loop spans 11 amino acids. The CDR3 here is CSARAQETQYF. The CDR3 DNA sequence: TGCAGTGCTAGAGCACAAGAGACCCAGTACTTC.

The chain links TRBV6-5 to TRBJ1-5; the D gene is possibly TRBD1 (6 bases). Germline lookup yields CDR1 MNHEY and CDR2 SVGAGI. The CDR3 is made up of 14 amino acids. Deletions cut 7 bases from V and 9 bases from J, with 19 bases between. CDR3 protein: CASTPGQGTRPQHF. The CDR3 DNA reads TGTGCCAGCACCCCGGGCCAGGGGACCCGGCCCCAGCATTTT.

A single count supports this clone. The chain uses TRBV18 and TRBJ2-1; TRBD1 matches at 7 bases. CDR3 length equals 15 residues. V was clipped by 3 bases and J by 3 bases; unmatched bases: 5. Per the germline V gene, CDR1 is KGHSH and CDR2 is LQKENI. The CDR3 DNA follows: TGTGCCAGCTCACCCTCAACAGGGGACTACAATGAGCAGTTCTTC. Translation gives CASSPSTGDYNEQFF.

The gene calls are TRBV5-1 and TRBJ2-1, with D possibly TRBD1 on 6 matching bases. The CDR3 is 14 residues long. With 2 bases removed from V and 4 bases from J, the gap between germline ends came to 10 bases. Germline V gene sequence: CDR1 SGHRS, CDR2 YFSETQ. CDR3 in DNA: TGCGCCAGCAGCTTACGGGGACAATACAATGAGCAGTTCTTC. Amino acid sequence: CASSLRGQYNEQFF. The whole variable domain, filled in from reference TRBV5-1 and TRBJ2-1, reads KAGVTQTPRYLIKTRGQQVTLSCSPISGHRSVSWYQQTPGQGLQFLFEYFSETQRNKGNFPGRFSGRQFSNSRSEMNVSTLELGDSALYLCASSLRGQYNEQFFGPGTRLTVL.

V usage is TRBV7-9 and J usage is TRBJ2-5, with 9 bases that match TRBD2. V dropped 6 bases and J dropped 5; count of bases not matched to a gene: 4. The CDR3 is 13 residues long. CDR1 and CDR2 (germline): SEHNR, FQNEAQ (reference sequence). This CDR3 is CASSSGSRETQYF. The CDR3 nucleotides are TGTGCCAGCAGTAGCGGGAGTCGTGAGACCCAGTACTTC.

V gene TRBV6-2 or TRBV6-3 combines with J gene TRBJ2-1, with TRBD2 matching over 8 bases. The CDR3 sequence is 15 residues long. The V segment lost 5 bases and the J segment 1 base; nucleotides outside the gene matches: 4. Germline CDR1 is MNHEY and CDR2 is SVGEGT. The CDR3 sequence: CASSNSGGSYNEQFF. The CDR3 DNA sequence: TGTGCCAGCAGTAACAGCGGGGGATCCTACAATGAGCAGTTCTTC.

The V gene is TRBV25-1, the J gene TRBJ1-1, with 9 bases that match TRBD1. Germline V gene sequence: CDR1 MGHDK, CDR2 SYGVNS. CDR3 length: 15 residues. Losses at the gene ends were 3 bases for V and 2 bases for J; bases not matched to a gene: 4. CDR3 coding DNA: TGTGCCAGCAGTGACCCGGGACAGGGAAACACTGAAGCTTTCTTT. Protein: CASSDPGQGNTEAFF.

The chain uses TRBV5-4 and TRBJ2-1, with TRBD2 identical over 8 bases. The CDR3 loop spans 13 amino acids. Losses at the gene ends were 2 bases for V and 8 bases for J; bases not matched to a gene: 3. The germline CDR1 and CDR2 sequences are SGHNT and YYREEE (reference sequence). The CDR3 is CASSFPTSDEQFF. CDR3 in DNA: TGTGCCAGCAGCTTCCCGACTAGCGATGAGCAGTTCTTC. The full variable domain, rest sourced from reference TRBV5-4 and TRBJ2-1, is ETGVTQSPTHLIKTRGQQVTLRCSSQSGHNTVSWYQQALGQGPQFIFQYYREEENGRGNFPPRFSGLQFPNYSSELNVNALELDDSALYLCASSFPTSDEQFFGPGTRLTVL.

V and J are TRBV28 and TRBJ2-5; 9 bases match TRBD2. Germline CDR1 reads MDHEN; CDR2 reads SYDVKM. The CDR3 runs to 18 residues. With V trimmed by 7 bases and J by 0 bases, 15 bases remained unmatched. The CDR3 loop reads CASTPGLAGFIYQETQYF. The CDR3 nucleotides are TGTGCCAGCACCCCGGGGCTAGCGGGATTCATTTACCAAGAGACCCAGTACTTC.

This clone was counted a few times. V and J are TRBV27 and TRBJ2-1, with TRBD2 matching over 14 bases. With V trimmed by 6 bases and J by 8 bases, 12 bases remained unmatched. Looked up from germline, CDR1 is MNHEY and CDR2 is SMNVEV (reference sequence). The CDR3 is made up of 17 amino acids. In DNA form, the CDR3 reads TGTGCCAGCAGAGACCGGAGGACTAGCGGGAGGATCCATGAGCAGTTCTTC. Protein product: CASRDRRTSGRIHEQFF.

This clone has a single count. V usage is TRBV4-1 and J usage is TRBJ2-7; a possible D gene is TRBD1 (5 bases). The CDR3 is made up of 15 amino acids. V lost 2 bases and J lost 3, with 14 bases in between. In germline, CDR1 is MGHRA, CDR2 YSYEKL. The DNA of the CDR3 is TGCGCCAGCAGCCAAAAGGACACGAGTCTCTACGAGCAGTACTTC. It is translated as CASSQKDTSLYEQYF.

The V call is TRBV19, the J call TRBJ1-1, with 11 bases matching TRBD1. The CDR3 has 15 residues. The J segment lost 0 bases and the V segment lost 4 bases, leaving 1 base of the junction unmatched. Germline values: CDR1 LNHDA, CDR2 SQIVND (reference sequence). CDR3 in DNA: TGTGCCAGTAGTAGGACAGGGGGCCTGAACACTGAAGCTTTCTTT. Translated, it gives CASSRTGGLNTEAFF.

This sequence joins TRBV5-4 and TRBJ1-2; TRBD1 matches 12 bases. This CDR3 has 16 amino acids. The germline V gene encodes CDR1 SGHNT and CDR2 YYREEE (reference sequence). J lost 8 bases, V lost 3 bases, and 11 bases had no gene match. The DNA of the CDR3 is TGTGCCAGCAGCTGGGACCCGGGACAGGGGGCGGAAGGCTACACCTTC. It is translated as CASSWDPGQGAEGYTF.

The rearrangement links TRBV19 to TRBJ1-2, with D possibly TRBD1 on 5 matching bases. The CDR3 loop spans 13 amino acids. The V gene lost 3 bases and the J gene lost 10 bases, with 15 bases spanning the gap. Germline values: CDR1 LNHDA, CDR2 SQIVND (reference sequence). CDR3 in DNA: TGTGCCAGTAGTATCGGGGGTTGGTTGGACTACACCTTC. Amino acids: CASSIGGWLDYTF.

The chain links TRBV7-2 to TRBJ2-3; D perhaps matches TRBD1 (6 bases). In germline, CDR1 is SGHTA, CDR2 FQGNSA. V was cut by 0 bases and J by 6 bases, with 13 bases left in between. The CDR3 totals 15 residues. The DNA of the CDR3 is TGTGCCAGCAGCTTAGCCGACAGGATCGGGGATACGCAGTATTTT. Encoded protein: CASSLADRIGDTQYF.

The V and J genes are TRBV2 and TRBJ2-3, with 10 bases matching TRBD2. The CDR3 sequence is 15 residues long. The germline V gene has CDR1 SNHLY and CDR2 FYNNEI. Losses at the gene ends were 8 bases for V and 3 bases for J; bases not matched to a gene: 8. The CDR3 loop is CASCELAGWTDTQYF. The CDR3 nucleotides are TGTGCCAGCTGCGAACTAGCGGGGTGGACAGATACGCAGTATTTT.

The rearrangement uses TRBV5-6 and TRBJ2-7; 11 bases line up with TRBD2. CDR3 size: 14 residues. The V segment lost 4 bases and the J segment 6 bases; nucleotides outside the gene matches: 6. Germline V gene lookup returns CDR1 SGHDT and CDR2 YYEEEE. CDR3 in DNA: TGTGCCAGCAGCCGTACTAGCGGGGGAGTCGAGCAGTACTTC. Amino acid sequence: CASSRTSGGVEQYF.

The V and J genes are TRBV5-6 and TRBJ1-6; no definite D call. Trimming shortened V by 0 bases and J by 6 bases, and 19 bases separated the two germline ends. Per the germline V gene, CDR1 is SGHDT and CDR2 is YYEEEE. The CDR3 covers 18 residues. The CDR3 coding sequence is TGTGCCAGCAGCTTGGAACCTGGTGGCAGGATCGCTAATTCACCCCTCCACTTT. Translating it yields CASSLEPGGRIANSPLHF.

This clone was found once. The chain employs TRBV6-5 and TRBJ2-1; a possible D gene is TRBD2 (6 bases). The CDR3 sequence is 11 residues long. The V gene lost 4 bases and the J gene lost 8 bases, with 6 bases spanning the gap. Germline CDR1 MNHEY, CDR2 SVGAGI. The CDR3 spells CASSWGDEQFF. CDR3 sequence (DNA): TGTGCCAGCAGTTGGGGGGATGAGCAGTTCTTC.

This chain connects TRBV5-6 to TRBJ2-3; 9 bases are shared with TRBD2. V was clipped by 0 bases and J by 1 base; unmatched bases: 0. Germline V gene lookup returns CDR1 SGHDT and CDR2 YYEEEE. There are 15 residues in the CDR3. The CDR3 sequence is CASSLGLAGTDTQYF. CDR3 in DNA: TGTGCCAGCAGCTTGGGACTAGCGGGCACAGATACGCAGTATTTT. Full variable domain (rest looked up from reference TRBV5-6 and TRBJ2-3): DAGVTQSPTHLIKTRGQQVTLRCSPKSGHDTVSWYQQALGQGPQFIFQYYEEEERQRGNFPDRFSGHQFPNYSSELNVNALLLGDSALYLCASSLGLAGTDTQYFGPGTRLTVL.